Listed here are 6 T cell receptor beta chains from one sample, sequenced in a study of blood T cell repertoires in COVID-19. Method: immunoSEQ multiplex PCR; TCRdb's copy keeps in-frame clones and lacks some. Of approximately 500,000 clones listed, around nine tenths were seen once; the top ten hold 7.5% to 9%. The sample comprised peripheral blood. These receptors came from a woman aged 50 to 60 with COVID-19, enrolled during active disease.

The chain is built from TRBV30 and TRBJ1-6; perhaps TRBD1 as D (6 bases). Germline V gene lookup returns CDR1 GTSNPN and CDR2 SVGIG (reference sequence). CDR3 size: 14 residues. The V end lost 0 bases, the J end lost 10 bases, and 13 bases lay between the germline ends. The CDR3 region has the DNA TGTGCCTGGAGTGTACACAGGGAAGAGTCACCCCTCCACTTT. This sequence encodes CAWSVHREESPLHF.

The chain recombines TRBV6-1 with TRBJ2-5; tentative D call: TRBD1 (5 bases). CDR3 length: 14 residues. Germline CDR1 MNHNS, CDR2 SASEGT. V gave up 1 base and J gave up 2 bases, with 8 bases separating them. The CDR3 sequence is CASSEGRTQETQYF. The CDR3, as DNA: TGTGCCAGCAGTGAAGGCAGGACACAAGAGACCCAGTACTTC.

The chain has TRBV5-6 and TRBJ2-5; TRBD2 matches at 8 bases. This CDR3 is 14 amino acids long. V gave up 4 bases and J gave up 5 bases; unmatched junction bases: 7. Germline assignment: CDR1 SGHDT and CDR2 YYEEEE. CDR3 coding DNA: TGTGCCAGCAGCGGCGGGGGGCCTAAGGAGACCCAGTACTTC. Translating it yields CASSGGGPKETQYF.

V usage is TRBV11-2 and J usage is TRBJ2-7; 7 bases fit TRBD2. V shed 2 bases, J shed 2 bases, and the junction held 6 bases outside the gene matches. Germline V gene sequence: CDR1 SGHAT, CDR2 FQNNGV. The CDR3 loop spans 15 amino acids. The CDR3 sequence: CASSLLAALTYEQYF. Here the CDR3 DNA reads TGTGCCAGCAGCTTACTAGCGGCCTTAACCTACGAGCAGTACTTC.

The chain is built from TRBV5-4 and TRBJ2-2, with D possibly matching TRBD1 (6 bases). Germline values: CDR1 SGHNT, CDR2 YYREEE (reference sequence). V lost 2 bases and J 7 bases, leaving 9 bases between the germline ends. The CDR3 contains 13 residues. The CDR3 protein is CASSFRQDGELFF. The CDR3 DNA reads TGTGCCAGCAGCTTCCGACAGGACGGGGAGCTGTTTTTT.

The chain links TRBV5-1 to TRBJ2-3, with TRBD2 identical over 7 bases. With 4 bases clipped from V and 3 bases from J, the junction kept 5 bases outside the gene matches. The CDR3 is 14 amino acids. Germline-derived CDR1 and CDR2 are SGHRS and YFSETQ. In DNA, the CDR3 is TGCGCCAGCAGCCTGACTAGCAGGACAGATACGCAGTATTTT. It yields the protein CASSLTSRTDTQYF.